Presented here are 16 T cell receptor beta chains from one specimen sequenced in a study of blood T cell repertoires in COVID-19. Using immunoSEQ multiplex PCR, the repertoire was profiled, and TCRdb retains in-frame clones only, with some absent. The repertoire holds approximately 440,000 clones, with roughly 87% as singletons. Sample: PBMCs or T cells enriched from blood (not recorded which). The receptors originated from a woman younger than 30 who had recovered from COVID-19.

The chain uses TRBV29-1 and TRBJ1-1; possible D gene TRBD1, 5 bases. The CDR3 is 11 residues long. Germline V CDR1 and CDR2: SQVTM, ANQGSEA. Trimming cost V 6 bases and J 6 bases, with 11 bases left between them. CDR3 in amino acids: CSVPRGAEAFF. CDR3 bases: TGCAGCGTCCCTCGGGGGGCTGAAGCTTTCTTT.

This rearrangement joins TRBV6-5 to TRBJ1-4; TRBD1 aligns across 9 bases. CDR3 length: 16 amino acids. V lost 2 bases, J lost 8 bases, and 9 bases stayed unmatched. CDR1 is MNHEY and CDR2 is SVGAGI in the germline V gene. The CDR3 spells CASSYVSGTGNEKLFF. The CDR3 coding sequence is TGTGCCAGCAGTTACGTGTCCGGGACAGGGAACGAAAAACTGTTTTTT.

The V call is TRBV5-4, the J call TRBJ1-2; possible D gene TRBD1, 5 bases. V lost 2 bases and J 4 bases, leaving 12 bases between the germline ends. In germline, CDR1 is SGHNT, CDR2 YYREEE (reference sequence). This CDR3 has 14 amino acids. The CDR3 DNA is TGTGCCAGCAGCTTTTCGACAGCAGGCTATGGCTACACCTTC. Translating gives CASSFSTAGYGYTF.

This chain uses TRBV6-5 with TRBJ1-2, with TRBD1 matching over 7 bases. The V gene's germline CDR1 is MNHEY and CDR2 SVGAGI. The junction had 9 bases not matched to a gene; V was cut back by 6 bases and J by 5 bases. This CDR3 region has 14 residues. CDR3 protein: CASSLGTDLYGYTF. The CDR3 nucleotides read TGTGCCAGCAGCCTCGGGACAGATTTATATGGCTACACCTTC.

J is TRBJ2-1 and V is TRBV4-1, with TRBD2 identical over 14 bases. The germline CDR1 and CDR2 sequences are MGHRA and YSYEKL. The CDR3 sequence is 15 residues long. The junction had 5 bases not matched to a gene; V was cut back by 7 bases and J by 6 bases. The CDR3 nucleotides are TGCGCCAGCACCCCCGGACTAGCGGGGGGCAATGAGCAGTTCTTC. Encoded protein: CASTPGLAGGNEQFF.

J is TRBJ1-4 and V is TRBV11-2; 7 positions agree with TRBD1. J gave up 4 bases and V 7 bases, and 6 bases lay outside the gene matches. The CDR3 runs 14 residues. The germline gives CDR1 SGHAT, CDR2 FQNNGV. CDR3 region: CASTRGQLNEKLFF. CDR3 in DNA: TGTGCCAGCACTAGGGGACAGCTTAATGAAAAACTGTTTTTT.

The rearrangement uses TRBV30 and TRBJ1-2; the D is unclear. The germline CDR1 and CDR2 sequences are GTSNPN and SVGIG (reference sequence). V lost 2 bases and J lost 4, with 11 bases in between. The CDR3 runs 13 residues. The CDR3 region is CAWSSGMAYGYTF. The CDR3 coding sequence is TGTGCCTGGAGTTCCGGGATGGCCTATGGCTACACCTTC. The full variable domain, rest sourced from reference TRBV30 and TRBJ1-2, is SQTIHQWPATLVQPVGSPLSLECTVEGTSNPNLYWYRQAAGRGLQLLFYSVGIGQISSEVPQNLSASRPQDRQFILSSKKLLLSDSGFYLCAWSSGMAYGYTFGSGTRLTVV.

This chain connects TRBV6-5 to TRBJ1-2; 10 bases map to TRBD1. V trimming: 6 bases; J trimming: 6 bases; junction bases outside the gene matches: 10. Germline V lookup: CDR1 MNHEY, CDR2 SVGAGI. CDR3 size: 15 residues. DNA for the CDR3: TGTGCCAGCAGGACGCCGGGACAGGGGAGGGATGGCTACACCTTC. Amino acids: CASRTPGQGRDGYTF.

The chain carries TRBV2 and TRBJ1-1; 9 bases are a match to TRBD1. V was pared by 4 bases and J by 5 bases, with 5 bases of the junction left unmatched. The CDR3 runs to 14 residues. Germline CDR1 and CDR2: SNHLY and FYNNEI. The CDR3 sequence: CASSGGQGGTEAFF. As DNA, the CDR3 is TGTGCCAGCAGTGGGGGACAGGGAGGAACTGAAGCTTTCTTT.

V and J are TRBV11-2 and TRBJ2-7, with 8 bases aligning to TRBD2. CDR1 SGHAT and CDR2 FQNNGV come from the germline V gene. V lost 3 bases to trimming and J lost 4 bases; unmatched junction nucleotides: 8. The CDR3 has 15 amino acids. The DNA for the CDR3 is TGTGCCAGCAGCTTTCCAGGGCGGGGGGTTTACGAGCAGTACTTC. Amino acid sequence: CASSFPGRGVYEQYF. The variable domain in full, completed from reference TRBV11-2 and TRBJ2-7, reads EAGVAQSPRYKIIEKRQSVAFWCNPISGHATLYWYQQILGQGPKLLIQFQNNGVVDDSQLPKDRFSAERLKGVDSTLKIQPAKLEDSAVYLCASSFPGRGVYEQYFGPGTRLTVT.

This chain links TRBV5-4 with TRBJ2-5; TRBD2 aligns across 10 bases. There are 16 residues in the CDR3. In germline, CDR1 is SGHNT, CDR2 YYREEE (reference sequence). V dropped 4 bases and J dropped 1; count of bases not matched to a gene: 7. The CDR3, as DNA: TGTGCCAGCAGCCTGGGACTAGCGACACCCCAAGAGACCCAGTACTTC. It is translated as CASSLGLATPQETQYF.

This clone came up once. This sequence joins TRBV6-5 and TRBJ1-5; D is unclear. The CDR3 consists of 14 residues. Germline V gene data show CDR1 as MNHEY and CDR2 as SVGAGI. V lost 7 bases and J lost 5, with 15 bases in between. CDR3 in amino acids: CASIPDGSYQPQHF. For the CDR3, the DNA is TGTGCCAGCATTCCGGACGGGAGCTATCAGCCCCAGCATTTT.

The chain is built from TRBV27 and TRBJ1-4; D not certain. Looked up from germline, CDR1 is MNHEY and CDR2 is SMNVEV (reference sequence). The CDR3 spans 13 residues. V lost 5 bases and J lost 10, with 14 bases in between. The CDR3 DNA is TGTGCCAGCAGTATCTCAGACGGAGGAAAACTGTTTTTT. This codes for CASSISDGGKLFF. The full variable domain, completed using reference TRBV27 and TRBJ1-4, is EAQVTQNPRYLITVTGKKLTVTCSQNMNHEYMSWYRQDPGLGLRQIYYSMNVEVTDKGDVPEGYKVSRKEKRNFPLILESPSPNQTSLYFCASSISDGGKLFFGSGTQLSVL.

This chain links TRBV9 with TRBJ1-1, with D tentatively TRBD1 (5 bases). The CDR3 is 14 residues long. Germline values: CDR1 SGDLS, CDR2 YYNGEE. Trimming removed 0 bases at V and 8 bases at J, with 14 bases between. The CDR3 region has the DNA TGTGCCAGCAGCGTAGCGGGGCGGGGGAACGAAGCTTTCTTT. Encoded protein: CASSVAGRGNEAFF.

J is TRBJ1-2 and V is TRBV20-1; tentatively, D is TRBD1 (6 bases). The CDR3 runs to 11 residues. Trimming pared 8 bases from V and 3 bases from J, leaving 10 bases between. Per the germline V gene, CDR1 is DFQATT and CDR2 is SNEGSKA (reference sequence). The DNA for the CDR3 is TGCAGTCCGCCAGGGGACTATGGCTACACCTTC. Protein: CSPPGDYGYTF.

The rearrangement links TRBV6-5 to TRBJ1-1; 9 bases agree with TRBD1. V shed 8 bases, J shed 6 bases, and the junction held 7 bases outside the gene matches. Germline V gives CDR1 MNHEY, CDR2 SVGAGI. The length of the CDR3 is 13 residues. Here the CDR3 DNA reads TGTGCCAGCCTTGGGACAGGGAGAGCTGAAGCTTTCTTT. It is translated as CASLGTGRAEAFF.